Listed below are T cell receptor beta chains from one sample, sequenced in a study of Ad26.COV2.S vaccination and SARS-CoV-2 variants. Sequencing used immunoSEQ multiplex PCR; TCRdb keeps in-frame clones, though not all of them. The sample gives about 350,000 clones, approximately 90% of which show up once; 5% is in the top ten. Material: peripheral blood, obtained in a trial of Ad26.COV2.S vaccine versus placebo. The source is a person aged 18-60 years who received the Ad26.COV2.S COVID-19 vaccine or a placebo. Both conserved end residues are part of each CDR3. A D gene is named only where the DNA matches it firmly. Expanded clones are given a class, and other clones once, few, many or no size at all.

size: NA
V: TRBV2
D: TRBD2
J: TRBJ2-3
DNA: TGTGCCAGCAGCCGGACTAGCGGGGGGGCCTGGGGAGATACGCAGTATTTT
CDR3: CASSRTSGGAWGDTQYF

size: NA
V: TRBV5-1
D: TRBD1
J: TRBJ1-1
DNA: TGCGCCAGCAGCTTGGAGACAGGGGTTACTGAAGCTTTCTTT
CDR3: CASSLETGVTEAFF

size: NA
V: TRBV24-1
D: TRBD2
J: TRBJ2-3
DNA: TGTGCCACCAAAACTAGCGGAAACACAGATACGCAGTATTTT
CDR3: CATKTSGNTDTQYF

size: NA
V: TRBV7-2
D: NA
J: TRBJ1-4
DNA: TGTGCCAGCAGCTTAGAGGGGGAAAGCCATGAAAAACTGTTTTTT
CDR3: CASSLEGESHEKLFF

size: NA
V: TRBV12-3/TRBV12-4
D: TRBD1
J: TRBJ1-1
DNA: TGTGCCAGCAGCGGGACAGGGCACACTGAAGCTTTCTTT
CDR3: CASSGTGHTEAFF

size: NA
V: TRBV4-3
D: NA
J: TRBJ1-3
DNA: TGCGCCAGCAGCCAAGATCTGAGAGGACCTCACTCTGGAAACACCATATATTTT
CDR3: CASSQDLRGPHSGNTIYF

size: NA
V: TRBV5-1
D: NA
J: TRBJ2-6
DNA: TGCGCCAGCAGCCCAGGGCCCTCTGGGGCCAACGTCCTGACTTTC
CDR3: CASSPGPSGANVLTF

size: NA
V: TRBV3-1/TRBV3-2
D: TRBD1
J: TRBJ2-1
DNA: TGTGCCAGCAGCCAAGTCACAGGGGGTGTAAATGAGCAGTTCTTC
CDR3: CASSQVTGGVNEQFF

size: NA
V: TRBV7-8
D: NA
J: TRBJ2-5
DNA: TGTGCCAGCAGAGGCGGGCAGGGAGAGACCCAGTACTTC
CDR3: CASRGGQGETQYF

size: NA
V: TRBV7-9
D: NA
J: TRBJ2-1
DNA: TGTGCCAGCAGCCGCACAGGGAGAAATGAGCAGTTCTTC
CDR3: CASSRTGRNEQFF

size: NA
V: TRBV5-6
D: NA
J: TRBJ1-1
DNA: TGTGCCAGCAGCTTGGCCTTCGCGGGAGCTTTCTTT
CDR3: CASSLAFAGAFF

size: once
V: TRBV30
D: NA
J: TRBJ1-1
DNA: TGTGCCTCCACCGGGGTAGATTTGAACACTGAAGCTTTCTTT
CDR3: CASTGVDLNTEAFF

size: NA
V: TRBV27
D: TRBD1
J: TRBJ1-5
DNA: TGTGCCAGCAGTAAACAGGGGGCAGGTCAGCCCCAGCATTTT
CDR3: CASSKQGAGQPQHF

size: NA
V: TRBV20-1
D: NA
J: TRBJ1-1
DNA: TGCAGTGCTAGTTTGGGACAAAACACTGAAGCTTTCTTT
CDR3: CSASLGQNTEAFF

size: NA
V: TRBV7-8
D: NA
J: TRBJ2-1
DNA: TGTGCCAGCAGCTTATCGGGACGGGACAATGAGCAGTTCTTC
CDR3: CASSLSGRDNEQFF

size: NA
V: TRBV7-9
D: NA
J: TRBJ2-1
DNA: TGTGCCAGCAGCTTAGACTATAGTGGGACGGGGGAGTACAATGAGCAGTTCTTC
CDR3: CASSLDYSGTGEYNEQFF

size: NA
V: TRBV19
D: NA
J: TRBJ2-1
DNA: TGTGCCAGTAGTATATCGTGGGAGTCGGGTAATGAGCAGTTCTTC
CDR3: CASSISWESGNEQFF

size: NA
V: TRBV27
D: TRBD2
J: TRBJ2-1
DNA: TGTGCCAGCAAACTAGCGGGAGTCTACAATGAGCAGTTCTTC
CDR3: CASKLAGVYNEQFF

size: NA
V: TRBV28
D: TRBD1
J: TRBJ1-5
DNA: TGTGCCAGCAGTTTTCCTCAGGGGGCTTGGGGGCCCCAGCATTTT
CDR3: CASSFPQGAWGPQHF

size: many
V: TRBV19
D: NA
J: TRBJ1-5
DNA: TGTGCCAGTAGTATTCTAGGGATAGGCAATCAGCCCCAGCATTTT
CDR3: CASSILGIGNQPQHF

size: NA
V: TRBV10-2
D: TRBD1
J: TRBJ2-5
DNA: TGCGCCAGCAGTCACGACAGGGTCATTGTTAGAGAGACCCAGTACTTC
CDR3: CASSHDRVIVRETQYF

size: NA
V: TRBV7-2
D: NA
J: TRBJ2-1
DNA: TGTGCCAGCAGCTTAGTTTCTAGCAATGAGCAGTTCTTC
CDR3: CASSLVSSNEQFF

size: NA
V: TRBV19
D: TRBD2
J: TRBJ2-2
DNA: TGTGCCAGTAGTATAAGGCCAGCGGGAGGCCCGGGCACCGGGGAGCTGTTTTTT
CDR3: CASSIRPAGGPGTGELFF

size: NA
V: TRBV12-5
D: NA
J: TRBJ2-7
DNA: TGTGCTAGTGGTCTAGGGGGAGGGTCCTACGAGCAGTACTTC
CDR3: CASGLGGGSYEQYF

size: NA
V: TRBV19
D: NA
J: TRBJ1-1
DNA: TGTGCCAGTAGTATGGAAGGAATGGGTAGGGGGACTCCTGAAGCTTTCTTT
CDR3: CASSMEGMGRGTPEAFF

size: NA
V: TRBV9
D: TRBD2
J: TRBJ2-5
DNA: TGTGCCAGCAGCGTGACTAGCGGGAGGGCCGAGACCCAGTACTTC
CDR3: CASSVTSGRAETQYF

size: NA
V: TRBV10-2
D: NA
J: TRBJ2-7
DNA: TGCGCCAGCAAAGGGGACGCGAGCTCCTACGAGCAGTACTTC
CDR3: CASKGDASSYEQYF

size: NA
V: TRBV30
D: NA
J: TRBJ2-2
DNA: TGTGCCTGGAGCTATGGGGGGGCCACCGGGGAGCTGTTTTTT
CDR3: CAWSYGGATGELFF

size: NA
V: TRBV9
D: NA
J: TRBJ1-4
DNA: TGTGCCAGCAGCGAAACCAGGGAGGGTGAAAAACTGTTTTTT
CDR3: CASSETREGEKLFF

size: NA
V: TRBV27
D: NA
J: TRBJ1-6
DNA: TGTGCCAGCAGCGGGACGCCCTCCTATAATTCACCCCTCCACTTT
CDR3: CASSGTPSYNSPLHF

size: NA
V: TRBV5-3
D: NA
J: TRBJ1-3
DNA: TGTGCCAGAAGCGTCCACAGGGAGGTTAACTCTGGAAACACCATATATTTT
CDR3: CARSVHREVNSGNTIYF

size: NA
V: TRBV28
D: TRBD2
J: TRBJ2-1
DNA: TGTGCCAGCACCCCAAGTATCATCGCGGGAGGCTATTTAGATGAGCAGTTCTTC
CDR3: CASTPSIIAGGYLDEQFF

size: NA
V: TRBV18
D: NA
J: TRBJ2-7
DNA: TGTGCCAGCTCACCTCCCGGGGCTGAGTACGAGCAGTACTTC
CDR3: CASSPPGAEYEQYF

size: NA
V: TRBV12-3/TRBV12-4
D: NA
J: TRBJ1-6
DNA: TGTGCCAGCAGTTTAACTGGATCACCCCTCCACTTT
CDR3: CASSLTGSPLHF

size: NA
V: TRBV18
D: NA
J: TRBJ2-5
DNA: TGTGCCAGCTCACCACCTGGACAACACCTTACAGGGGAGACCCAGTACTTC
CDR3: CASSPPGQHLTGETQYF

size: NA
V: TRBV7-2
D: NA
J: TRBJ1-3
DNA: TGTGCCAGCAGCTTAGCCGACAGCTTATGGTCCTTT
CDR3: CASSLADSLWSF

size: NA
V: TRBV15
D: NA
J: TRBJ1-3
DNA: TGTGCCACCAGCTTCGACAGCTCTGGAAACACCATATATTTT
CDR3: CATSFDSSGNTIYF

size: NA
V: TRBV20-1
D: NA
J: TRBJ2-7
DNA: TGCAGTGCGGTCGACTCTTACGAGCAGTACTTC
CDR3: CSAVDSYEQYF

size: NA
V: TRBV20-1
D: NA
J: TRBJ1-1
DNA: TGCAGTGCTAGCACCTCTGAAGCTTTCTTT
CDR3: CSASTSEAFF

size: NA
V: TRBV29-1
D: NA
J: TRBJ2-1
DNA: TGCAGCGGAGTAGAGGTCAATGAGCAGTTCTTC
CDR3: CSGVEVNEQFF

size: NA
V: TRBV5-4
D: NA
J: TRBJ2-3
DNA: TGTGCCAGCAGCTTGGCCGAGGTCAGGGAGACAGATACGCAGTATTTT
CDR3: CASSLAEVRETDTQYF

size: NA
V: TRBV2
D: TRBD1
J: TRBJ2-1
DNA: TGTGCCAGCAGTGCAACTTGGACAGGGGGTAATGAGCAGTTCTTC
CDR3: CASSATWTGGNEQFF

size: NA
V: TRBV3-1/TRBV3-2
D: NA
J: TRBJ2-3
DNA: TGTGCCAGCAGCCAAGTGGCAGGGGTCGGGGATACGCAGTATTTT
CDR3: CASSQVAGVGDTQYF

size: NA
V: TRBV6-4
D: NA
J: TRBJ1-1
DNA: TGTGCCAGCAGGCCAGGGGAGGGAACTGAAGCTTTCTTT
CDR3: CASRPGEGTEAFF

size: NA
V: TRBV19
D: NA
J: TRBJ1-5
DNA: TGTGCCAGTAGTATCAGGGGAGGGCCCCAGCATTTT
CDR3: CASSIRGGPQHF

size: once
V: TRBV19
D: NA
J: TRBJ1-1
DNA: TGTGCCAGTAGAAAACTAGAGGGGGGAACTGAAGCTTTCTTT
CDR3: CASRKLEGGTEAFF

size: NA
V: TRBV19
D: TRBD1
J: TRBJ1-5
DNA: TGTGCCAGTAGTGGGTTCGACAGGGGTAACAGCCAGCCCCAGCATTTT
CDR3: CASSGFDRGNSQPQHF

size: NA
V: TRBV12-3/TRBV12-4
D: NA
J: TRBJ2-7
DNA: TGTGCCAGCAGTTTATTGTCTTCCTACGAGCAGTACTTC
CDR3: CASSLLSSYEQYF

size: NA
V: TRBV5-6
D: TRBD1
J: TRBJ1-1
DNA: TGTGCCAGCAGCGACGGACAGGACGACACTGAAGCTTTCTTT
CDR3: CASSDGQDDTEAFF

size: NA
V: TRBV11-3
D: TRBD2
J: TRBJ2-1
DNA: TGTGCCAGCAGCCCCTGGACTAGCGGGAGTTCAACCAATGAGCAGTTCTTC
CDR3: CASSPWTSGSSTNEQFF

size: NA
V: TRBV28
D: NA
J: TRBJ2-6
DNA: TGTGCCAGCAGTGAAAGTTCATCTGGGGCCAACGTCCTGACTTTC
CDR3: CASSESSSGANVLTF

size: NA
V: TRBV2
D: NA
J: TRBJ1-5
DNA: TGTGCCAGCAGTGAAGAGGGGGTTCAGCCCCAGCATTTT
CDR3: CASSEEGVQPQHF

size: NA
V: TRBV27
D: NA
J: TRBJ2-5
DNA: TGTGCCAGCAGTTTATCGTTACTCGAGACCCAGTACTTC
CDR3: CASSLSLLETQYF

size: once
V: TRBV7-2
D: NA
J: TRBJ2-7
DNA: TGTGCCAGCAGCTCTCACAAAGGGGGGGTCTACGAGCAGTACTTC
CDR3: CASSSHKGGVYEQYF

size: NA
V: TRBV6-2/TRBV6-3
D: NA
J: TRBJ2-1
DNA: TGTGCCAGCAGTTACATTTCGGGGTTCCAGAATTACAATGAGCAGTTCTTC
CDR3: CASSYISGFQNYNEQFF

size: NA
V: TRBV19
D: TRBD2
J: TRBJ2-1
DNA: TGTGCCAGTAGTATCGGACTAGCGGGGGCCCTCAATGAGCAGTTCTTC
CDR3: CASSIGLAGALNEQFF

size: NA
V: TRBV2
D: NA
J: TRBJ2-7
DNA: TGTGCCAGCAGTGAAGAAGCGCTATCTACCTACGAGCAGTACTTC
CDR3: CASSEEALSTYEQYF

size: NA
V: TRBV7-9
D: NA
J: TRBJ2-7
DNA: TGTGCCAGCAGCTTGGCACAGGGTGCTTTCTACGAGCAGTACTTC
CDR3: CASSLAQGAFYEQYF